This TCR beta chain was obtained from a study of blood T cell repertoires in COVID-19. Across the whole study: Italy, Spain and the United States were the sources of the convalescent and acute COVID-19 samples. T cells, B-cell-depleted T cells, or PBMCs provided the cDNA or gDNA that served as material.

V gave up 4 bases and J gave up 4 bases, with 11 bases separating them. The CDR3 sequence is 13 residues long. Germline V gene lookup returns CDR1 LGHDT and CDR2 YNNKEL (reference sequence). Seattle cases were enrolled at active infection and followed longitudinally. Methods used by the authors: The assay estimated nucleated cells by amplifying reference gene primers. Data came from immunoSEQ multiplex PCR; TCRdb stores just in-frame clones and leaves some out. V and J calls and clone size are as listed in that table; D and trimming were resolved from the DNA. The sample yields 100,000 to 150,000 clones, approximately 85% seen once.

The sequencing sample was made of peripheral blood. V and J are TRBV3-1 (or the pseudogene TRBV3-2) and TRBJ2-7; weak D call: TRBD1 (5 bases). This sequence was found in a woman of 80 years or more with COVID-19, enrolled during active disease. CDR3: CASSLREGYEQYF. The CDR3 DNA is TGTGCCAGCAGCCTCAGGGAAGGGTACGAGCAGTACTTC.